This T cell receptor (beta chain) was obtained from a study of T cell responses to AZD1222 COVID-19 vaccine. Using immunoSEQ multiplex PCR, the repertoire was profiled, and TCRdb retains in-frame clones only, with some absent. The data show 100,000 to 150,000 clones, approximately 90% seen once. In regard to this clone: Its antigen is currently unknown.

Study observations and caveats: Unmutated variant regions reportedly attract nearly half of all spike-specific TCRs.

The V gene's germline CDR1 is GTSNPN and CDR2 SVGIG (reference sequence). The J segment lost 8 bases and the V segment lost 4 bases, leaving 7 bases of the junction unmatched. The CDR3 is 13 residues long. The specimen comprised peripheral blood, sampled on day 0 of AZD1222 vaccination. This clonotype was sampled from an adult in good health. The genes are TRBV30 and TRBJ1-2; 10 bases line up with TRBD1. The CDR3 nucleotides are TGTGCCTGGACTCGCGGGACAGGGGACGGCTACACCTTC. Encoded protein: CAWTRGTGDGYTF.